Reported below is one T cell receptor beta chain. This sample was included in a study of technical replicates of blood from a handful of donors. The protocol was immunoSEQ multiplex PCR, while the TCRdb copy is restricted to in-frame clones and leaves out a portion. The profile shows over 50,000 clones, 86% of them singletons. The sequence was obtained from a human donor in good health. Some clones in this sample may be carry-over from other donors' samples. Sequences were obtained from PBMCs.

The CDR3 nucleotides are TGTGCCAGCAGCCCCCGGGGCCCGGGGACTAGCGGGGGGAGCTCCTACAATGAGCAGTTCTTC. This codes for CASSPRGPGTSGGSSYNEQFF. The rearrangement links TRBV4-2 to TRBJ2-1; the match to TRBD2 covers 15 bases. CDR1 is LGHNA, CDR2 YNFKEQ, per germline. J gave up 0 bases and V 4 bases, and 13 bases lay outside the gene matches. There are 21 residues in the CDR3.